Following are 16 T cell receptor beta chains from one sample sequenced in a study of OX40 agonist ivuxolimab in advanced cancers. The library relied on the immunoSEQ multiplex PCR assay. TCRdb took over this immuneACCESS table, retaining in-frame rearrangements with V and J assigned. Such tables are incomplete; in checked studies, under half of the missing clones stem from an unresolved V gene, and the remainder is unexplained. This sample comprises tens of thousands of clones, roughly four fifths of them detected only once. The ten most abundant clones make up more than 0.8% of the sample. Material: CD4+ or CD8+ T cells sorted from blood, obtained in a trial of the OX40 agonist ivuxolimab. The receptors were gathered from an adult with an advanced solid tumor such as melanoma, head and neck, liver or kidney cancer.

The chain has TRBV30 and TRBJ1-2, with D perhaps TRBD1 (5 bases). The V and J ends lost 3 bases and 8 bases respectively, with 22 bases between them. CDR1 GTSNPN and CDR2 SVGIG come from the germline V gene (reference sequence). This CDR3 comprises 15 residues. The DNA of the CDR3 is TGTGCCTGGAGGGCTTCGGAGGTCTGGGGCGTGGGCTACACCTTC. Its protein product is CAWRASEVWGVGYTF.

This clone was detected only a few times. This chain connects TRBV18 to TRBJ1-3; D remains ambiguous. V was trimmed by 3 bases and J by 4 bases, leaving 19 bases between them. Germline V gene lookup returns CDR1 KGHSH and CDR2 LQKENI. The CDR3 sequence is 17 residues long. CDR3 in amino acids: CASSPDAGLSLGNTIYF. The CDR3, as DNA: TGTGCCAGCTCACCCGACGCGGGCCTTTCCTTAGGAAACACCATATATTTT.

This chain links TRBV5-6 with TRBJ1-1; 8 bases match TRBD1. V shed 4 bases and J 4 bases; nucleotides not matched to a gene: 18. The CDR3 has 18 amino acids. Looked up from germline, CDR1 is SGHDT and CDR2 is YYEEEE. CDR3 region: CASSKARGLRGRVTEAFF. The CDR3 DNA sequence: TGTGCCAGCAGCAAAGCCAGGGGGCTGCGGGGTCGTGTCACTGAAGCTTTCTTT.

The CDR3 DNA reads as TGTGCCAGTAGTAGAGAGCGCAGGAGTCACCAAGAGACCCAGTACTTC. This codes for CASSRERRSHQETQYF. The chain combines TRBV19 with TRBJ2-5; D is unclear. Looked up from germline, CDR1 is LNHDA and CDR2 is SQIVND (reference sequence). The CDR3 covers 16 residues. The V end lost 4 bases, the J end lost 0 bases, and 15 bases lay between the germline ends.

The chain joins TRBV12-5 to TRBJ1-6; a possible D gene is TRBD1 (5 bases). Germline V gene data show CDR1 as LGHNT and CDR2 as FRNRAP. V was trimmed by 9 bases and J by 13 bases, leaving 19 bases between them. The CDR3 extends over 13 amino acids. The CDR3 nucleotides read TGTGCTAGCCGGGGGGACCACAGTTCGCCCCTCCACTTT. Its translation: CASRGDHSSPLHF.

This clone was seen only a few times. This chain uses TRBV2 with TRBJ2-1; 12 bases line up with TRBD2. With 5 bases clipped from V and 2 bases from J, the junction kept 1 base outside the gene matches. Germline-derived CDR1 and CDR2 are SNHLY and FYNNEI. The CDR3 spans 15 residues. This CDR3 is CASSTSGGTYNEQFF. The CDR3 DNA is TGTGCCAGCAGTACTAGCGGGGGGACCTACAATGAGCAGTTCTTC.

The rearrangement uses TRBV29-1 and TRBJ1-1, with D perhaps TRBD1 (5 bases). V lost 6 bases and J lost 2, with 13 bases in between. Germline V gene lookup returns CDR1 SQVTM and CDR2 ANQGSEA. This CDR3 has 13 amino acids. The chain's CDR3 is CSVADIANTEAFF. The DNA of the CDR3 is TGCAGCGTCGCGGACATAGCCAACACTGAAGCTTTCTTT.

The genes are TRBV30 and TRBJ1-4, with 8 nucleotides matching TRBD1. With 3 bases clipped from V and 7 bases from J, the junction kept 10 bases outside the gene matches. Germline lookup yields CDR1 GTSNPN and CDR2 SVGIG (reference sequence). This CDR3 has 15 amino acids. The CDR3 spells CAWSVADRVPEKLFF. The CDR3 nucleotides are TGTGCCTGGAGCGTGGCGGACAGGGTGCCTGAAAAACTGTTTTTT.

This clone was found a few times. Other DNA sequences of this sample code for an identical CDR3. The V gene is TRBV27, the J gene TRBJ2-3, with 9 nucleotides matching TRBD2. Germline V gives CDR1 MNHEY, CDR2 SMNVEV (reference sequence). Unmatched junction bases numbered 12, after V lost 3 bases and J lost 8 bases. CDR3 length: 16 residues. The CDR3 region is CASSFLPTSGRSTQYF. The DNA for the CDR3 is TGTGCCAGCAGTTTCCTTCCCACCAGCGGGAGGAGTACGCAGTATTTT.

This clone was seen more than once but under ten times. The chain couples TRBV6-6 to TRBJ1-5; weak D call: TRBD1 (5 bases). The CDR3 is 13 residues long. The V end lost 6 bases, the J end lost 1 base, and 7 bases lay between the germline ends. The germline V gene encodes CDR1 MNHNY and CDR2 SVGAGI (reference sequence). This CDR3 is CASSWDSNQPQHF. CDR3 nucleotide sequence: TGTGCCAGCAGCTGGGACAGCAATCAGCCCCAGCATTTT.

The rearrangement joins TRBV5-1 to TRBJ2-2; D is unclear. Germline CDR1 SGHRS, CDR2 YFSETQ. V dropped 4 bases and J dropped 2 bases, with 12 bases sitting between them. The CDR3 contains 15 residues. DNA for the CDR3: TGCGCCAGCAGCCCTTCGACCGGCAACACCGGGGAGCTGTTTTTT. Residues: CASSPSTGNTGELFF.

The chain couples TRBV18 to TRBJ2-2; no reliable D call. V dropped 5 bases and J dropped 2 bases, with 6 bases sitting between them. Germline V gene sequence: CDR1 KGHSH, CDR2 LQKENI. The CDR3 covers 13 residues. Written as DNA, the CDR3 is TGTGCCAGCTCAAGGTCTAACACCGGGGAGCTGTTTTTT. Translated, it gives CASSRSNTGELFF.

This clone showed up just once. This chain joins TRBV30 and TRBJ1-1; 12 bases match TRBD1. Germline CDR1 is GTSNPN and CDR2 is SVGIG (reference sequence). The CDR3 consists of 16 residues. Trimming removed 6 bases from V and 4 bases from J; junction bases left unmatched: 12. Here the CDR3 reads CACKPRDRGRSTEAFF. The CDR3 DNA is TGTGCCTGCAAACCCCGGGACAGGGGGCGCAGCACTGAAGCTTTCTTT. The full variable domain, rest sourced from reference TRBV30 and TRBJ1-1, is SQTIHQWPATLVQPVGSPLSLECTVEGTSNPNLYWYRQAAGRGLQLLFYSVGIGQISSEVPQNLSASRPQDRQFILSSKKLLLSDSGFYLCACKPRDRGRSTEAFFGQGTRLTVV.

V gene TRBV27 combines with J gene TRBJ2-3, with 11 bases fitting TRBD2. The germline gives CDR1 MNHEY, CDR2 SMNVEV (reference sequence). This CDR3 is built from 15 residues. V was pared by 4 bases and J by 2 bases, with 2 bases of the junction left unmatched. CDR3 DNA: TGTGCCAGCAGTTCTAGCGGGGGGCCCACAGATACGCAGTATTTT. It codes for CASSSSGGPTDTQYF.

This clone was detected a few times. The CDR3 bases are TGTGCCAGCAGCGCCGTGGGACAGGCCGCCGGGGAGCTGTTTTTT. Translation gives CASSAVGQAAGELFF. V usage is TRBV7-2 and J usage is TRBJ2-2; TRBD1 agrees at 8 bases. Germline CDR1 reads SGHTA; CDR2 reads FQGNSA. V was pared by 5 bases and J by 6 bases, with 8 bases of the junction left unmatched. The CDR3 runs 15 residues.

The rearrangement links TRBV30 to TRBJ2-1; maybe TRBD2 (5 bases). The V and J ends lost 0 bases and 9 bases respectively, with 15 bases between them. Germline V gene sequence: CDR1 GTSNPN, CDR2 SVGIG (reference sequence). This CDR3 contains 14 residues. For the CDR3, the DNA is TGTGCCTGGAGTGTACTTCTAGCCAGCGCTGAGCAGTTCTTC. Amino acids: CAWSVLLASAEQFF.